This T cell receptor beta chain originates from a study of blood T cell repertoires in COVID-19. At the level of the study: Acute and convalescent COVID-19 specimens originated in the United States, Italy and Spain.

In the original workflow: Nucleated cell counts were estimated from reference gene primer amplification. The table came from immunoSEQ multiplex PCR; TCRdb's copy has only in-frame clones and leaves some out. V, J and clone size are those of that table, while D and trimming were read from the DNA. The data hold roughly 69,000 clones, with roughly 80% observed a single time. Individuals aged roughly 18 to 95 years were recruited from about two dozen US areas. Trimming removed 6 bases at V and 2 bases at J, with 11 bases between. CDR3 size: 14 residues. Per the germline V gene, CDR1 is SNHLY and CDR2 is FYNNEI.

The rearrangement uses TRBV2 and TRBJ2-1; maybe TRBD2 (5 bases). The origin of this receptor is a middle-aged woman with acute COVID-19. What was sequenced was PBMCs or T cells enriched from blood (not recorded which). The CDR3 loop is CASRWERTYNEQFF. For the CDR3, the DNA is TGTGCCAGCAGGTGGGAGAGGACCTACAATGAGCAGTTCTTC.